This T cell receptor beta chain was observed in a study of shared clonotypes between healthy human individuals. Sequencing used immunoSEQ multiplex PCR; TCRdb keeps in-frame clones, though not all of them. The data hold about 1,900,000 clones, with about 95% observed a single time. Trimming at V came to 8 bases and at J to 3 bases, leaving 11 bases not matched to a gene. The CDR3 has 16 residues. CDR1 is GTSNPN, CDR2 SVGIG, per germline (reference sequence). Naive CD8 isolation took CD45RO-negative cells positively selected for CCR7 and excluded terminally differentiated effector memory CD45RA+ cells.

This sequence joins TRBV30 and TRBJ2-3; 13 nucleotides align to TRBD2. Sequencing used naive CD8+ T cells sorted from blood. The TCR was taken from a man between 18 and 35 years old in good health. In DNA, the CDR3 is TGTGCCGGGACACCCGGGACTAGCGGGAAAACAGATACGCAGTATTTT. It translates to CAGTPGTSGKTDTQYF.